What follows are 8 T cell receptor beta chains derived from one specimen sequenced in a study of control samples from healthy donors and cancer patients. Clones were sequenced by immunoSEQ multiplex PCR, and TCRdb holds only the in-frame ones, with some missing. The sample holds roughly 86,000 clones, 90% seen once. The sample was blood. The receptors derive from a woman between 18 and 29 years old in good health.

The chain combines TRBV5-1 with TRBJ2-1; D is ambiguous. The V gene's germline CDR1 is SGHRS and CDR2 YFSETQ. There are 15 residues in the CDR3. Trimming pared 0 bases from V and 0 bases from J, leaving 7 bases between. The CDR3 sequence is CASSLDSSSYNEQFF. CDR3 DNA: TGCGCCAGCAGCTTGGATTCCAGCTCCTACAATGAGCAGTTCTTC.

The chain is built from TRBV5-1 and TRBJ2-3, with 7 bases aligning to TRBD1. J gave up 8 bases and V 3 bases, and 15 bases lay outside the gene matches. The CDR3 has 16 amino acids. Germline CDR1 and CDR2: SGHRS and YFSETQ. This CDR3 reads CASSSSTGIKGGTQYF. DNA for the CDR3: TGCGCCAGCAGCTCATCGACAGGGATCAAGGGTGGTACGCAGTATTTT.

This clone came up a few times. The rearrangement uses TRBV19 and TRBJ1-3; D gene ambiguous. Germline assignment: CDR1 LNHDA and CDR2 SQIVND (reference sequence). The CDR3 runs to 14 residues. V lost 3 bases to trimming and J lost 0 bases, with 6 bases between them. The CDR3 is CASSMSLSGNTIYF. As DNA, the CDR3 is TGTGCCAGTAGTATGTCCCTCTCTGGAAACACCATATATTTT.

The chain links TRBV12-1 to TRBJ1-1. TRBV12-1 is given as a pseudogene. The CDR3 is made up of 15 amino acids. Here the CDR3 DNA reads TGTGCCAGCAGCTTGGATTCAGGCGTGGGGGCTGAAGCTTTCTTT. Protein sequence: CASSLDSGVGAEAFF.

The V and J genes are TRBV4-2 and TRBJ1-3; 7 bases match TRBD1. V gave up 3 bases and J gave up 0 bases; unmatched junction bases: 8. Per the germline V gene, CDR1 is LGHNA and CDR2 is YNFKEQ. The CDR3 has 17 residues. CDR3 sequence: CASSHTRTGRSGNTIYF. DNA for the CDR3: TGTGCCAGCAGCCATACCCGGACAGGCCGCTCTGGAAACACCATATATTTT.

This clone was detected a few times. The genes are TRBV18 and TRBJ1-4; 8 bases match TRBD1. CDR1 and CDR2 from the germline V gene are KGHSH and LQKENI. CDR3 length equals 15 residues. The J segment lost 10 bases and the V segment lost 3 bases, leaving 10 bases of the junction unmatched. The CDR3 is CASSPTGEVWGKLFF. The CDR3 coding sequence is TGTGCCAGCTCACCGACAGGGGAGGTTTGGGGAAAACTGTTTTTT.

The chain recombines TRBV5-1 with TRBJ1-1; D is unclear. The V end was cut by 3 bases, the J end by 1 base, with 7 bases between. Germline CDR1 reads SGHRS; CDR2 reads YFSETQ. The CDR3 spans 13 residues. This CDR3 reads CASSSGRNTEAFF. The CDR3 DNA reads TGCGCCAGCAGCTCTGGGAGGAACACTGAAGCTTTCTTT.

The chain uses TRBV3-1 (or the pseudogene TRBV3-2) and TRBJ2-5; 9 bases align to TRBD2. Looked up from germline, CDR1 is LGHDT and CDR2 is YNNKEL (reference sequence). V lost 0 bases to trimming and J lost 3 bases; unmatched junction nucleotides: 5. The CDR3 covers 16 residues. The CDR3: CASSQDLAGGKETQYF. DNA of the CDR3: TGTGCCAGCAGCCAAGATCTCGCGGGGGGGAAAGAGACCCAGTACTTC.